These 8 T cell receptor beta chains share one sample of origin, sequenced in a study of blood T cell repertoires in COVID-19. The assay was immunoSEQ multiplex PCR, and TCRdb's table has in-frame clones only and misses some. The sample lists about 180,000 clones; less than 90% were seen once. Sequencing was performed on peripheral blood. The receptor set was obtained from a man aged 65-85 years with active or convalescent COVID-19.

The DNA for the CDR3 is TGTGCCTGGAACCGGGACAGTAATTCACCCCTCCACTTT. This translates into CAWNRDSNSPLHF. This chain joins TRBV30 and TRBJ1-6; 7 bases line up with TRBD1. The CDR3 is 13 amino acids. J lost 6 bases, V lost 4 bases, and 3 bases had no gene match. Germline loops: CDR1 GTSNPN, CDR2 SVGIG (reference sequence).

V usage is TRBV9 and J usage is TRBJ2-1; 7 nucleotides agree with TRBD1. The CDR3 covers 14 residues. J gave up 1 base and V 7 bases, and 5 bases lay outside the gene matches. From germline, CDR1 is SGDLS and CDR2 YYNGEE. CDR3 loop: CASDRQGSYNEQFF. Here the CDR3 DNA reads TGTGCCAGCGACAGACAGGGTTCCTACAATGAGCAGTTCTTC.

The chain carries TRBV7-6 and TRBJ1-4; the match to TRBD1 covers 8 bases. V lost 4 bases, J lost 14 bases, and 6 bases stayed unmatched. CDR1 is SGHVS and CDR2 is FNYEAQ in the germline V gene. CDR3 size: 12 residues. CDR3 sequence: CASSSRTGPLFF. In nucleotides, the CDR3 is TGTGCCAGCAGCTCCCGGACAGGGCCTCTGTTTTTT.

V gene TRBV7-2 combines with J gene TRBJ2-7; 7 bases are a match to TRBD1. Germline lookup yields CDR1 SGHTA and CDR2 FQGNSA. V trimming: 3 bases; J trimming: 5 bases; junction bases outside the gene matches: 10. The CDR3 has 15 amino acids. As DNA, the CDR3 is TGTGCCAGCAGCTTGGGGGTGAAGGGGGCAGACGAGCAGTACTTC. Protein product: CASSLGVKGADEQYF.

The genes are TRBV5-1 and TRBJ1-5; TRBD1 matches at 11 bases. V shed 3 bases, J shed 8 bases, and the junction held 4 bases outside the gene matches. This CDR3 comprises 14 residues. Germline CDR1 SGHRS, CDR2 YFSETQ. The CDR3: CASSSGQGGEPQHF. CDR3 nucleotides: TGCGCCAGCAGCTCGGGACAGGGGGGCGAGCCCCAGCATTTT.

J is TRBJ2-7 and V is TRBV29-1; possible D gene TRBD2, 5 bases. The CDR3 extends over 12 amino acids. The V end was cut by 7 bases, the J end by 4 bases, with 14 bases between. The germline gives CDR1 SQVTM, CDR2 ANQGSEA. This chain's CDR3 is CSASPRGYEQYF. CDR3 sequence (DNA): TGCAGCGCCTCCCCTCGGGGTTACGAGCAGTACTTC.

This clone was counted a few times. The rearrangement links TRBV11-2 to TRBJ2-5; D possibly corresponds to TRBD1 (6 bases). The V gene lost 5 bases and the J gene lost 5 bases, with 15 bases spanning the gap. The CDR3 contains 14 residues. CDR1 is SGHAT and CDR2 is FQNNGV in the germline V gene. The CDR3 coding sequence is TGTGCCAGCAGCATCGGCAGGGGTATGGAGACCCAGTACTTC. Amino acids: CASSIGRGMETQYF.

CDR3 loop: CASSWLQGYGYHTGELFF. The CDR3 DNA reads as TGTGCCAGCAGCTGGCTACAGGGTTACGGGTACCACACCGGGGAGCTGTTTTTT. The V call is TRBV5-8, the J call TRBJ2-2, with a weak D call TRBD1 (6 bases). The CDR3 extends over 18 amino acids. CDR1 SGHTS and CDR2 YDEGEE come from the germline V gene. Trimming removed 3 bases from V and 3 bases from J, with 21 bases in between.